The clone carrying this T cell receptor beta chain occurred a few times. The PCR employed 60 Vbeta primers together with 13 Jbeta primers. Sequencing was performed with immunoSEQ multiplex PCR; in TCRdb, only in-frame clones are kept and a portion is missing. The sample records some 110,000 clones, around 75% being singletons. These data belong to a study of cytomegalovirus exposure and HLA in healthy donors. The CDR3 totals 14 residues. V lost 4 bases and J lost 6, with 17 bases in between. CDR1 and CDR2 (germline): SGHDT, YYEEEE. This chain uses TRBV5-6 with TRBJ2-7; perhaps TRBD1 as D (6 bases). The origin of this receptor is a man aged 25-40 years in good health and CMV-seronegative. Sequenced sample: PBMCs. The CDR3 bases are TGTGCCAGCAGCCCCAGGACAGTACGAGGCGAGCAGTACTTC. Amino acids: CASSPRTVRGEQYF.